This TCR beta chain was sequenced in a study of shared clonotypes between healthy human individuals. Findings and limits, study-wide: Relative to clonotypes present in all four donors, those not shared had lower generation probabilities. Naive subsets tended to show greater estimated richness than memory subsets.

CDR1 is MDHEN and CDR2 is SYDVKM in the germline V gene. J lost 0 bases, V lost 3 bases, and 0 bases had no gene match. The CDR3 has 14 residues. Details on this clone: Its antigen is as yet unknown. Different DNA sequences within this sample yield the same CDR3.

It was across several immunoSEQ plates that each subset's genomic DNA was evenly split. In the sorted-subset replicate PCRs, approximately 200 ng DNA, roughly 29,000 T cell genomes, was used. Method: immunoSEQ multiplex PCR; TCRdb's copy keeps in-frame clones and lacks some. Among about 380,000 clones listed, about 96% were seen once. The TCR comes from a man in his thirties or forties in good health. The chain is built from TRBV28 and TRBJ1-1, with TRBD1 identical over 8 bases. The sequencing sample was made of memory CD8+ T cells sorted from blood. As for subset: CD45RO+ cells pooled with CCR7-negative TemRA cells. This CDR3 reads CASSFRGLNTEAFF. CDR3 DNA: TGTGCCAGCAGTTTCAGGGGGCTGAACACTGAAGCTTTCTTT.